Sequencing of this T cell receptor (beta chain) was carried out in a study of T cell responses to AZD1222 COVID-19 vaccine. Some clones are missing from TCRdb's copy, which holds only in-frame ones; the method was immunoSEQ multiplex PCR. The sample has some 190,000 clones; 85% to 90% are singletons. The CDR3 has 15 amino acids. V lost 3 bases and J 5 bases, leaving 12 bases between the germline ends. The germline CDR1 and CDR2 sequences are SGHRS and YFSETQ. This sequence originates from an adult in good health. The rearrangement uses TRBV5-1 and TRBJ1-6; no firm D call. The sequencing used peripheral blood, collected on day 0 of AZD1222 vaccination. Here the CDR3 reads CASSSGRVDNSPLHF. The DNA of the CDR3 is TGCGCCAGCAGCTCCGGACGAGTGGATAATTCACCCCTCCACTTT.